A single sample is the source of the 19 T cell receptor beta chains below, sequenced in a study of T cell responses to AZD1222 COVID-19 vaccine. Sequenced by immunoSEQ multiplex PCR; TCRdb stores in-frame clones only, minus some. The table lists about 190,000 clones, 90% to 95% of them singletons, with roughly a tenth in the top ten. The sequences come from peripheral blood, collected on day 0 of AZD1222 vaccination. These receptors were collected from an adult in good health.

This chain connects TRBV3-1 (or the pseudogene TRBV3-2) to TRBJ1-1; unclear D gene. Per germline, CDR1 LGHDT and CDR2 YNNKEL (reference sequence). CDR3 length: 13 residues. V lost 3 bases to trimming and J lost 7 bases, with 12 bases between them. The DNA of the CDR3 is TGTGCCAGCAGCCAGCGTCCTGGGTTTGAAGCTTTCTTT. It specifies CASSQRPGFEAFF.

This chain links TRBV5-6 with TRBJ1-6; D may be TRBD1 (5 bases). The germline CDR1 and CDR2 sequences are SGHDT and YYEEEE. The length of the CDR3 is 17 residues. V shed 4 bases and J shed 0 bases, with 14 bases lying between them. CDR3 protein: CASSRGLLSSYNSPLHF. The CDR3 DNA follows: TGTGCCAGCAGCCGGGGACTTCTTAGCTCCTATAATTCACCCCTCCACTTT.

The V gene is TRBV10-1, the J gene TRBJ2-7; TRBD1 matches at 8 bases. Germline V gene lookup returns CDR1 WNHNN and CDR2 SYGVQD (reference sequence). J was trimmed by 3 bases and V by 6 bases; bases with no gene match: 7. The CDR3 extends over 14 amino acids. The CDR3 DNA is TGCGCCAGCAGCGATCCCGGGACAGGCTACGAGCAGTACTTC. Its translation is CASSDPGTGYEQYF.

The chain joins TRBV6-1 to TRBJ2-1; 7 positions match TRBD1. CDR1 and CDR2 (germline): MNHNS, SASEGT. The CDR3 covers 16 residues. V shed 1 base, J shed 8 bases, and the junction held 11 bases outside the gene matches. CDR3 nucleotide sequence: TGTGCCAGCAGTGAAGAGGGGGCAGGGATGGGAGATGAGCAGTTCTTC. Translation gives CASSEEGAGMGDEQFF.

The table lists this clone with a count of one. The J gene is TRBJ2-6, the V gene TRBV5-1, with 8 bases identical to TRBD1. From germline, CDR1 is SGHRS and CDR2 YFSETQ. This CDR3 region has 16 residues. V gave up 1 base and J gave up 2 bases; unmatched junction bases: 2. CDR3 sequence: CASSLPGGAGANVLTF. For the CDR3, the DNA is TGCGCCAGCAGCTTGCCAGGGGGCGCTGGGGCCAACGTCCTGACTTTC.

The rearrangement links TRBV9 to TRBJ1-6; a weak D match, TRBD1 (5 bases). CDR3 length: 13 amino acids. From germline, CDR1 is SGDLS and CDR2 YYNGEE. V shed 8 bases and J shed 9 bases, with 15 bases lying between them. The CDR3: CASTTGAGSPLHF. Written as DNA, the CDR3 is TGTGCCAGTACAACAGGAGCAGGTTCACCCCTCCACTTT.

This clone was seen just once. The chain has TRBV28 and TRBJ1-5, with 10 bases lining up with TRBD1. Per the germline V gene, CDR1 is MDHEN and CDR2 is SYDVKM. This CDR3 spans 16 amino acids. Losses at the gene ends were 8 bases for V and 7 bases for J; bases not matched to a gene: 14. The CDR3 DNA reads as TGTGCCAGCTTCCGGGACAGGGGACCGTCTGGACAGCCCCAGCATTTT. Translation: CASFRDRGPSGQPQHF.

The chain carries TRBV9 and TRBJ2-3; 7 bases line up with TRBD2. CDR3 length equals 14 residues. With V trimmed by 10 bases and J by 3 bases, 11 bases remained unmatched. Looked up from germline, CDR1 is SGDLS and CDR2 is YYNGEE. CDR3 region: CASSLASGTDTQYF. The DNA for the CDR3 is TGTGCCTCGAGCTTGGCTAGCGGAACAGATACGCAGTATTTT.

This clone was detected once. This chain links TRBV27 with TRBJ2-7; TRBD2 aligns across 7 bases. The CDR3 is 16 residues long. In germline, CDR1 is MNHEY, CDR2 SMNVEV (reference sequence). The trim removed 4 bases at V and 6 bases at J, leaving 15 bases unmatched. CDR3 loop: CASSSLGGFALGEQYF. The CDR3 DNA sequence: TGTGCCAGCAGTTCCCTGGGGGGGTTTGCCCTAGGCGAGCAGTACTTC.

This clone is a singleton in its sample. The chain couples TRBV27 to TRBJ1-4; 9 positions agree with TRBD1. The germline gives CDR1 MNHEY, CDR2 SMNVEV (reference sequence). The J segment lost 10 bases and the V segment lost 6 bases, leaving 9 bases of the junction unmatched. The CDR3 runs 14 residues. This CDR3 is CASRSGTGNLKLFF. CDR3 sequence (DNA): TGTGCCAGCAGATCCGGGACAGGGAACTTAAAACTGTTTTTT.

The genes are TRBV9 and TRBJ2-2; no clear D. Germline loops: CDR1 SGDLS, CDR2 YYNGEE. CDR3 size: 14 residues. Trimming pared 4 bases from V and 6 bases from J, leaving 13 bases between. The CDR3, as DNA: TGTGCCAGCAGCTCCTTAGGGTCCGCCGGGGAGCTGTTTTTT. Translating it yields CASSSLGSAGELFF.

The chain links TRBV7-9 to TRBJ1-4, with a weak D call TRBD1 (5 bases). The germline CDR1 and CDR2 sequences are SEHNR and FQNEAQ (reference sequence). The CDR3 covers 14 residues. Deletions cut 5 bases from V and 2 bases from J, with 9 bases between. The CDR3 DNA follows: TGTGCCAGCAGCCCCCGGGACACTAATGAAAAACTGTTTTTT. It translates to CASSPRDTNEKLFF.

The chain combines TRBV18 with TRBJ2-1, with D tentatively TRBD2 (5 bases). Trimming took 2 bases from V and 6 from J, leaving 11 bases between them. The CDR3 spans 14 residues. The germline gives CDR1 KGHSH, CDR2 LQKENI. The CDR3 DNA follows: TGTGCCAGCTCACCAGGACGACTACTCAATGAGCAGTTCTTC. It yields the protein CASSPGRLLNEQFF.

Here the CDR3 DNA reads TGTGCCAGTGCTAGCGGGATGACAACTTACGAGCAGTACTTC. It codes for CASASGMTTYEQYF. This chain connects TRBV19 to TRBJ2-7; 9 nucleotides match TRBD2. The J segment lost 4 bases and the V segment lost 8 bases, leaving 9 bases of the junction unmatched. Germline-derived CDR1 and CDR2 are LNHDA and SQIVND (reference sequence). The CDR3 spans 14 residues.

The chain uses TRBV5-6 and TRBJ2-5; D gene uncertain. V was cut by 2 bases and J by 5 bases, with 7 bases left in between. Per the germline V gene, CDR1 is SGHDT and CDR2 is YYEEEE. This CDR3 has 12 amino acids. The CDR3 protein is CASSFDLETQYF. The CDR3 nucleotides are TGTGCCAGCAGCTTCGACTTGGAGACCCAGTACTTC. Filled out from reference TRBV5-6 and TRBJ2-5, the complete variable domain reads DAGVTQSPTHLIKTRGQQVTLRCSPKSGHDTVSWYQQALGQGPQFIFQYYEEEERQRGNFPDRFSGHQFPNYSSELNVNALLLGDSALYLCASSFDLETQYFGPGTRLLVL.

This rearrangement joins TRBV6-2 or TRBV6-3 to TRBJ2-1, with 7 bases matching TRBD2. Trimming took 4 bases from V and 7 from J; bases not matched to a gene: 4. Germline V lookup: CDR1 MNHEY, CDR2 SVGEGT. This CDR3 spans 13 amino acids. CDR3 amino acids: CASSWTSRNEQFF. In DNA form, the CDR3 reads TGTGCCAGCAGTTGGACTAGTCGGAATGAGCAGTTCTTC.

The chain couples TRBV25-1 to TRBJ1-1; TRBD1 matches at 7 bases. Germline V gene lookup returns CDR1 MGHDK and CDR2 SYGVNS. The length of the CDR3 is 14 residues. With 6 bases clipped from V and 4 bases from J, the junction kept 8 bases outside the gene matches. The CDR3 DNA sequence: TGTGCCAGCAGCCCAGGGGGTAGGGGCACTGAAGCTTTCTTT. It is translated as CASSPGGRGTEAFF.

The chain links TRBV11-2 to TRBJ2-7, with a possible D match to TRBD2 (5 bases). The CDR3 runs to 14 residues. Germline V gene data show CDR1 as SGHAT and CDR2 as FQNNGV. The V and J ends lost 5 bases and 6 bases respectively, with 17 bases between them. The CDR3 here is CASSQDRGPGEQYF. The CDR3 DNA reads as TGTGCCAGCAGCCAAGACCGGGGTCCCGGCGAGCAGTACTTC. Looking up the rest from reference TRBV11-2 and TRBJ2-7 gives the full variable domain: EAGVAQSPRYKIIEKRQSVAFWCNPISGHATLYWYQQILGQGPKLLIQFQNNGVVDDSQLPKDRFSAERLKGVDSTLKIQPAKLEDSAVYLCASSQDRGPGEQYFGPGTRLTVT.

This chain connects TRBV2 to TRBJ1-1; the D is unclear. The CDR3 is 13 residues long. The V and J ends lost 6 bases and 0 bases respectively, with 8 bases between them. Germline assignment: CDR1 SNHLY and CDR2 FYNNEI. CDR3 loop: CASRSRVNTEAFF. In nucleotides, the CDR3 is TGTGCCAGCAGGTCCAGAGTGAACACTGAAGCTTTCTTT. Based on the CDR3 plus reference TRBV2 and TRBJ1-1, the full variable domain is EPEVTQTPSHQVTQMGQEVILRCVPISNHLYFYWYRQILGQKVEFLVSFYNNEISEKSEIFDDQFSVERPDGSNFTLKIRSTKLEDSAMYFCASRSRVNTEAFFGQGTRLTVV.